This T cell receptor (beta chain) was found in a study of T cells after posttransplantation cyclophosphamide (dated by TCRdb to the mid-2010s). About the full investigation: Using TRB sequencing, the study followed how the T cell repertoire reconstituted after myeloablative bone marrow transplantation in which posttransplantation cyclophosphamide served as GVHD prophylaxis. Antigen receptor sequencing was done on samples from 35 PTCy-treated patients and from under 20 related bone marrow donors of those patients. Blood from all 30 or so PTCy patients who had 1-year posttransplant specimens underwent TRB sequencing. In 3 patients, up to about 3 additional blood samples taken between 2 and 5.2 years after transplant also underwent TRB sequencing, as did pretransplant blood from a handful of patients. Because TRA and TRB clonality were tightly correlated in 9 samples, subsequent TCR analyses were focused on TRB only. Public TRB sequences were checked against a database of over 3,500 sequences associated with responses to pathogens, tumor antigens, self-antigens and alloantigens.

The PTCy-treated patients were enrolled in a prospective multi-institutional clinical trial. Peripheral blood and bone marrow mononuclear cells were isolated by Ficoll-Hypaque density centrifugation and were cryopreserved. This clone has only a few counts. What antigen it recognizes has not been identified. No quality values exist for individual bases; no much larger clone is one base distant. Broader findings and caveats from the paper: Across the 35 to 45 patients, TRB clonality was highly associated with recipient CMV seropositivity and CMV reactivation, and diversity with PTCy was similar to that in the CNI/methotrexate controls. The TRB repertoires of T cells infiltrating skin or the GI tract showed only limited overlap with the TRB repertoires found in blood. Donor-recipient similarity was low at 1-2 months but increased during the first year, and donor CD8+ memory clones often dominated later blood repertoires.

TRB sequencing used genomic DNA with the immunoSEQ assay at survey resolution or the hsTCRB kit. For the original study's pipeline: Initial read processing used immunoSEQ software, and repertoire analyses used the LymphoSeq R package. Clonality was calculated as 1 minus normalized Shannon entropy, and the Gini coefficient was also calculated for each TRB dataset. Phenotypes of unsorted samples were inferred by mapping TRB sequences from sorted subsets of the recipient or donor onto the same recipient's unsorted samples. What TCRdb holds here is the immuneACCESS table cut down to in-frame rearrangements. Part of the clones is not present; checked against another copy, under half of the missing clones reflect an unresolved V gene, and the others are unexplained. That table is the source of V, J and clone size, and D and trimming were worked out from the DNA. The sample contains some 52,000 clones, roughly 84% of them found a single time. The ten largest clonotypes hold about 2.6% of the sample.

The germline V gene supplies CDR1 SNHLY and CDR2 FYNNEI. The CDR3 covers 15 residues, taking in both the cysteine and the phenylalanine. Just the 45-base CDR3 DNA is kept, in frame starting at base 1. V is clipped by 10 bases and J by 0 bases, and the sequence between their germline boundaries is 15 bases long. Here the chain combines TRBV2 and TRBJ2-2; the D gene is possibly TRBD1, with 6 bases matching. Material: PBMCs. This TCR derives from a man aged 25 to 40 with a blood cancer, CMV-positive, and with a related stem cell donor. CDR3 loop: CANTQGRANTGELFF. The DNA reads as follows: TGTGCCAACACACAGGGTAGGGCGAACACCGGGGAGCTGTTTTTT.